A selection of T cell receptor beta chains follows, all from one sample in a study of OX40 agonist ivuxolimab in advanced cancers. TCRdb keeps only in-frame clones here, not all; method: immunoSEQ multiplex PCR. Seen here are roughly 10,000 clones, 60% to 75% observed once, and the top ten hold 25% to 30%. The sequences come from CD4+ or CD8+ T cells sorted from blood, collected in a trial of the OX40 agonist ivuxolimab. The receptor set was obtained from an adult with an advanced solid tumor such as melanoma, head and neck, liver or kidney cancer. The CDR3 runs from the conserved cysteine through the conserved F or W. Fields, in order: clone size, V gene, CDR3 protein. Clone size is shown for a subset of rows, as once, few, many or a class of expanded clone.

NA TRBV7-9 CASSLSGQGPYEQYF
NA TRBV6-6 CASSYPLPGEGTEAFF
NA TRBV4-2 CASSQGVGTGDTQYF
NA TRBV28 CASSLFVVNTEAFF
NA TRBV7-2 CASSSRLVSYEQYF
once TRBV30 CAWSKSGYEQYF
medium-sized TRBV7-3 CASSRGDTGELFF
NA TRBV5-5 CASSLDLSLNEQFF
few TRBV21-1 CARYQATNEKLFF
NA TRBV9 CASSVEGEEDTQYF